This TCR beta chain is drawn from a study of blood T cell repertoires in COVID-19 (TCRdb year 2020). About the investigation overall: Samples covering the acute and convalescent phases of COVID-19 were provided by collaborators in the United States, Italy and Spain. The prospective study material was composed of cDNA or gDNA derived from T cells, B-cell-depleted T cells, or PBMCs. The dataset comprised deeply sampled blood TCRbeta repertoires from subjects exposed to, actively infected with, or recovered from COVID-19. A freely available public database, intended as a resource for researchers studying the immune response to SARS-CoV-2, is where the repertoires were released. The samples were drawn from two sources: the first 160 participants of the ongoing ImmuneRACE study, and 950 to 1,500 subjects contributed by 6 global collaborators. A de-identified subject ID, COVID-19 status, age in years and sex were almost always included in the sample metadata. Where HLA class I and class II types were available, the types were taken from metadata supplied by the sample provider, not from assay-based typing.

What the research found in general, with its limitations: How much clinical and demographic metadata was included differed by source and by participant, and the metadata was provided uncurated.

As regards this clone: Its antigen is unknown. No base qualities exist here, and no much larger clone lies one base off it.

TCRbeta CDR3 regions were amplified from genomic DNA using the immunoSEQ Assay, a bias-controlled multiplex PCR. The authors' pipeline ran thus. The number of nucleated cells in each sample was estimated by amplification of reference gene primers within the assay. Sequence reads were collapsed and filtered to measure the absolute abundance of every unique TCRbeta CDR3 rearrangement. For each sample, productive Simpson clonality was calculated by taking the square root of Simpson's diversity index across productive rearrangements. TCRdb obtained this table from immuneACCESS and retained in-frame rearrangements with V and J assigned. These tables miss some clones; where compared with another copy, unresolved V genes account for less than half of the shortfall, and the remainder is unexplained. Clone size and the V and J calls come from that table; the DNA yielded D and trimming. The sample yields more than 30,000 clones; approximately 94% were counted once. Jointly, the top ten make up over 4% of the sample.

Collaborating institutions collected whole blood in K2EDTA tubes following their own protocols. Collaborator samples were shipped for TCRbeta analysis as frozen whole blood, isolated PBMCs, or DNA extracted from either sample type. Sequenced material: peripheral blood. This TCR came from a human donor with active COVID-19. The donor label of this sample is uncertain.

CDR3 protein: CASSSFGQGNSGANVLTF. The nucleotides are TGTGCCAGCAGTTCCTTCGGACAGGGTAACTCTGGGGCCAACGTCCTGACTTTC. The chain is encoded by TRBV27 joined to TRBJ2-6, with TRBD1 identical over 8 junction bases. The CDR3 holds 18 amino acids from the cysteine to the phenylalanine. Only the CDR3 DNA is retained, 54 bases long and in frame from the first base. Germline trimming: 4 bases from V, 0 bases from J; junction bases outside gene matches: 8. CDR1 MNHEY and CDR2 SMNVEV were looked up in the germline V gene (reference sequence).